The rows below give T cell receptor beta chains drawn from one sample of a study of cytomegalovirus exposure and HLA in healthy donors. Here immunoSEQ multiplex PCR was the method, and the copy in TCRdb shows in-frame clones only, minus some. The sample comprises fewer than 250,000 clones, 65% to 85% of which are singletons, and around 2.8% rests with the top ten. Material: PBMCs. These receptors were obtained from a man aged 30 to 39 in good health and CMV-seronegative. Each CDR3 is given with its conserved first and last residue. Fields, in order: clone size, D gene, J gene, V gene, CDR3 length, CDR3 DNA, CDR3 protein. D genes are given only for firm matches. For some rows the clone size is stated as once, few or many, or as a class when expanded; others skip it.

-	TRBD1	TRBJ1-6	TRBV5-1	14	TGCGCCAGCAGCTTGGGACAGGGGAATTCACCCCTCCACTTT	CASSLGQGNSPLHF
-	-	TRBJ1-2	TRBV6-1	12	TGTGCCAGCAGTGAGACGGGCTATGGCTACACCTTC	CASSETGYGYTF
-	TRBD1	TRBJ1-1	TRBV6-5	15	TGTGCCAGCAGTCACCGGGACAGGGCCACTACCGGGGCTTTCTTT	CASSHRDRATTGAFF
-	-	TRBJ2-7	TRBV27	11	TGTGCCAGCAGTTTCGGGGACGAGCAGTACTTC	CASSFGDEQYF
-	-	TRBJ1-1	TRBV6-5	14	TGTGCCAGCAGTGTACAGGGTGGTATTACTGAAGCTTTCTTT	CASSVQGGITEAFF
once	-	TRBJ2-7	TRBV11-2	14	TGTGCCAGCAGCTTACAAGGAGCCTACTACGAGCAGTACTTC	CASSLQGAYYEQYF
-	TRBD1	TRBJ1-1	TRBV28	15	TGTGCCAGCAGGACCCTGGACAGGGGTAGCACTGAAGCTTTCTTT	CASRTLDRGSTEAFF
-	-	TRBJ2-5	TRBV5-6	12	TGTGCCAGCAGCTTGGGGAGGGAGACCCAGTACTTC	CASSLGRETQYF
-	TRBD2	TRBJ2-1	TRBV2	14	TGTGCCAGCAAATTTACTAGCGGGGGTAATGAGCAGTTCTTC	CASKFTSGGNEQFF
-	-	TRBJ1-5	TRBV6-1	15	TGTGCCAGCAGTGGACACGAGTATAGCAATCAGCCCCAGCATTTT	CASSGHEYSNQPQHF
-	TRBD1	TRBJ2-7	TRBV5-1	15	TGCGCCAGCAGCTTGTCGGGGCAGGGGGCCCACGAGCAGTACTTC	CASSLSGQGAHEQYF
-	-	TRBJ1-1	TRBV10-3	14	TGTGCCATCAGCGATAAACAGGGTAGGGCTGAAGCTTTCTTT	CAISDKQGRAEAFF
-	-	TRBJ2-6	TRBV29-1	17	TGCAGCGTGGGGAGGGGGGTTATAGGAAGTGGGGCCAGCGTCCTGACTTTC	CSVGRGVIGSGASVLTF
-	TRBD1	TRBJ1-2	TRBV7-6	14	TGTGCCAGCAGCCGGACAGGGGAGGGGCATGGCTACACCTTC	CASSRTGEGHGYTF
-	TRBD1	TRBJ1-6	TRBV28	14	TGTGCCAGCAGTTGGACAGGGACTGGTTCACCCCTCCACTTT	CASSWTGTGSPLHF
-	-	TRBJ2-3	TRBV18	12	TGTGCCAGCTCACCAAGGGGAGATACGCAGTATTTT	CASSPRGDTQYF
-	-	TRBJ2-5	TRBV5-1	14	TGCGCCAGCAGCTTCAGACAGGCCCAAGAGACCCAGTACTTC	CASSFRQAQETQYF
-	TRBD2	TRBJ2-1	TRBV6-5	12	TGTGCCAGCAGTTGGTCGGGGGGTGAGCAGTTCTTC	CASSWSGGEQFF
-	-	TRBJ2-2	TRBV2	16	TGTGCCAGCAGTCTCATCCACCCCGGGGACACCGGGGAGCTGTTTTTT	CASSLIHPGDTGELFF
once	TRBD1	TRBJ2-6	TRBV27	18	TGTGCCAGCAGTTTTTCTATCCAGGGGGTTTCCGGGGCCAGCGTCCTGACTTTC	CASSFSIQGVSGASVLTF
-	-	TRBJ2-5	TRBV6-5	14	TGTGCCAGCAGTTACTCGAGGGATCTAGGCGCCCAGTACTTC	CASSYSRDLGAQYF
-	TRBD2	TRBJ2-3	TRBV6-5	15	TGTGCCAGCAGTTATAGCGGGGGTTACACAGATACGCAGTATTTT	CASSYSGGYTDTQYF
-	-	TRBJ2-5	TRBV13	16	TGTGCCAGCAGCCTAGGACCCGTTAGCGGCCAAGAGACCCAGTACTTC	CASSLGPVSGQETQYF
-	-	TRBJ1-2	TRBV29-1	14	TGCAGCGTTCTTCCAGGGGATAATAACTATGGCTACACCTTC	CSVLPGDNNYGYTF
-	-	TRBJ2-5	TRBV2	15	TGTGCCAGCAACCCCGGACCAGGGCCACAAGAGACCCAGTACTTC	CASNPGPGPQETQYF
-	TRBD1	TRBJ1-1	TRBV5-1	18	TGCGCCAGCAGCTTGGAGGACAGGGTGAGTATTTTTTTCACTGAAGCTTTCTTT	CASSLEDRVSIFFTEAFF
-	-	TRBJ2-3	TRBV6-4	13	TGTGCCAGCAGTGGGCAGAGCACAGATACGCAGTATTTT	CASSGQSTDTQYF
-	TRBD1	TRBJ2-2	TRBV15	15	TGTGCCACCAGCAGAGGACAGGGCGACACCGGGGAGCTGTTTTTT	CATSRGQGDTGELFF
-	TRBD1	TRBJ1-1	TRBV5-8	14	TGTGCCAGCAGCTGGGACAGCTTGAACACTGAAGCTTTCTTT	CASSWDSLNTEAFF
few	TRBD1	TRBJ1-1	TRBV6-5	15	TGTGCCAGCAGTTTTCACGGGACAGGGATTACTGAAGCTTTCTTT	CASSFHGTGITEAFF
-	-	TRBJ1-1	TRBV7-9	15	TGTGCCAGCAGCTCGCCGACCAGGGGGAACACTGAAGCTTTCTTT	CASSSPTRGNTEAFF
-	TRBD1	TRBJ1-4	TRBV25-1	17	TGTGCCAGCAGTGAAAAAGACAGGGGGCGAACTAATGAAAAACTGTTTTTT	CASSEKDRGRTNEKLFF
-	-	TRBJ2-7	TRBV23-1	16	TGCGCCAGCAGTCAATCTGCAGGGATCCCCTCCTACGAGCAGTACTTC	CASSQSAGIPSYEQYF
-	-	TRBJ1-1	TRBV27	13	TGTGCCAGCAGTTGGCATGCCGCCGCTGAAGCTTTCTTT	CASSWHAAAEAFF
-	TRBD1	TRBJ2-3	TRBV5-6	16	TGTGCCAGCAGCTCCGGACAGGGTGTCAACACAGATACGCAGTATTTT	CASSSGQGVNTDTQYF
-	TRBD1	TRBJ1-1	TRBV4-3	15	TGCGCCAGCAGCCAAGAGAGGGGGCTGAGGACTGAAGCTTTCTTT	CASSQERGLRTEAFF
-	-	TRBJ2-3	TRBV5-5	12	TGTGCCAGCAGCTCCAACACAGATACGCAGTATTTT	CASSSNTDTQYF
-	-	TRBJ2-7	TRBV6-1	16	TGTGCCAGCAGTGAAGCGGAGGGGACAGCCTCCTACGAGCAGTACTTC	CASSEAEGTASYEQYF
once	-	TRBJ1-2	TRBV6-1	12	TGTGCCAGCGCCGAAGGGCGGGATGGCTACACCTTC	CASAEGRDGYTF
-	-	TRBJ2-5	TRBV29-1	12	TGCAGCGGGACGGAGGGATCAGAGACCCAGTACTTC	CSGTEGSETQYF
-	-	TRBJ1-4	TRBV6-1	15	TGTGCCAGCAGTGAAAATTGGGGAGGTAATGAAAAACTGTTTTTT	CASSENWGGNEKLFF
-	-	TRBJ1-2	TRBV18	18	TGTGCCAGCTCACCCCTTGAGGCAGGGGTCCTTGCGCTCCTTGGCTACACCTTC	CASSPLEAGVLALLGYTF
once	TRBD2	TRBJ2-1	TRBV2	16	TGTGCCAGCAGTCGCGGGACTAGCGGGGCGTACAATGAGCAGTTCTTC	CASSRGTSGAYNEQFF
-	-	TRBJ2-3	TRBV4-3	15	TGCGCCAGCAGCCTCCAGGTTGACAGCACAGATACGCAGTATTTT	CASSLQVDSTDTQYF
-	-	TRBJ2-7	TRBV10-3	14	TGTGCCATCAGTGGGCGAACTGGCGGATACGAGCAGTACTTC	CAISGRTGGYEQYF
-	-	TRBJ1-6	TRBV4-3	14	TGCGCCAGCAGCCAAGATAGGGAGAACTCACCCCTCCACTTT	CASSQDRENSPLHF
-	-	TRBJ2-3	TRBV5-4	15	TGTGCCAGCAGCTCATCAGGGTGGCAAGCAGATACGCAGTATTTT	CASSSSGWQADTQYF
-	TRBD1	TRBJ1-4	TRBV28	15	TGTGCCAGCAGCTACTCTGGACAGGGCGGGGAAAAACTGTTTTTT	CASSYSGQGGEKLFF
few	-	TRBJ1-1	TRBV4-1	17	TGCGCCAGCAGCCACGACCTTGAAACAGCCATGAACACTGAAGCTTTCTTT	CASSHDLETAMNTEAFF
-	-	TRBJ2-5	TRBV27	13	TGTGCCAGCAGTTTTGGCCCGCAAGAGACCCAGTACTTC	CASSFGPQETQYF
-	-	TRBJ1-2	TRBV9	18	TGTGCCAGCAGCGCCCCGGGGTTTTTGGACCCTACTAACTATGGCTACACCTTC	CASSAPGFLDPTNYGYTF
once	-	TRBJ2-2	TRBV7-9	15	TGTTCCAGCAGTCACCCAGGACAGTACACCGGGGAGCTGTTTTTT	CSSSHPGQYTGELFF
-	TRBD1	TRBJ2-7	TRBV7-9	15	TGTGCCAGCAGCTACGGGGACAGTATGACCTACGAGCAGTACTTC	CASSYGDSMTYEQYF
-	TRBD1	TRBJ1-2	TRBV7-9	14	TGTGCCAGCAGCTTAGCCCACAGGGGAAATGGCTACACCTTC	CASSLAHRGNGYTF
-	TRBD1	TRBJ2-5	TRBV11-2	15	TGTGCCAGCAGCCACGGGACAGGGGGCAGGGAGACCCAGTACTTC	CASSHGTGGRETQYF